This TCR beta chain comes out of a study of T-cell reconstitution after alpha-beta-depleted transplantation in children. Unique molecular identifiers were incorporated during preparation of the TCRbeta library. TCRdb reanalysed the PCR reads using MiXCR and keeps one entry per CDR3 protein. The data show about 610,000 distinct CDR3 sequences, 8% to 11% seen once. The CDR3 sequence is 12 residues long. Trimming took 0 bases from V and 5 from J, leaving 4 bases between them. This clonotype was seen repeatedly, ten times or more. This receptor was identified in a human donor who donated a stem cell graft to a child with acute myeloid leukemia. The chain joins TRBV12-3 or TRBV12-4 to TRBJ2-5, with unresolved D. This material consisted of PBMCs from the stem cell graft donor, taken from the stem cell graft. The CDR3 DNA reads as TGTGCCAGCAGTTTAGCGCCTGAGACCCAGTACTTC. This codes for CASSLAPETQYF.